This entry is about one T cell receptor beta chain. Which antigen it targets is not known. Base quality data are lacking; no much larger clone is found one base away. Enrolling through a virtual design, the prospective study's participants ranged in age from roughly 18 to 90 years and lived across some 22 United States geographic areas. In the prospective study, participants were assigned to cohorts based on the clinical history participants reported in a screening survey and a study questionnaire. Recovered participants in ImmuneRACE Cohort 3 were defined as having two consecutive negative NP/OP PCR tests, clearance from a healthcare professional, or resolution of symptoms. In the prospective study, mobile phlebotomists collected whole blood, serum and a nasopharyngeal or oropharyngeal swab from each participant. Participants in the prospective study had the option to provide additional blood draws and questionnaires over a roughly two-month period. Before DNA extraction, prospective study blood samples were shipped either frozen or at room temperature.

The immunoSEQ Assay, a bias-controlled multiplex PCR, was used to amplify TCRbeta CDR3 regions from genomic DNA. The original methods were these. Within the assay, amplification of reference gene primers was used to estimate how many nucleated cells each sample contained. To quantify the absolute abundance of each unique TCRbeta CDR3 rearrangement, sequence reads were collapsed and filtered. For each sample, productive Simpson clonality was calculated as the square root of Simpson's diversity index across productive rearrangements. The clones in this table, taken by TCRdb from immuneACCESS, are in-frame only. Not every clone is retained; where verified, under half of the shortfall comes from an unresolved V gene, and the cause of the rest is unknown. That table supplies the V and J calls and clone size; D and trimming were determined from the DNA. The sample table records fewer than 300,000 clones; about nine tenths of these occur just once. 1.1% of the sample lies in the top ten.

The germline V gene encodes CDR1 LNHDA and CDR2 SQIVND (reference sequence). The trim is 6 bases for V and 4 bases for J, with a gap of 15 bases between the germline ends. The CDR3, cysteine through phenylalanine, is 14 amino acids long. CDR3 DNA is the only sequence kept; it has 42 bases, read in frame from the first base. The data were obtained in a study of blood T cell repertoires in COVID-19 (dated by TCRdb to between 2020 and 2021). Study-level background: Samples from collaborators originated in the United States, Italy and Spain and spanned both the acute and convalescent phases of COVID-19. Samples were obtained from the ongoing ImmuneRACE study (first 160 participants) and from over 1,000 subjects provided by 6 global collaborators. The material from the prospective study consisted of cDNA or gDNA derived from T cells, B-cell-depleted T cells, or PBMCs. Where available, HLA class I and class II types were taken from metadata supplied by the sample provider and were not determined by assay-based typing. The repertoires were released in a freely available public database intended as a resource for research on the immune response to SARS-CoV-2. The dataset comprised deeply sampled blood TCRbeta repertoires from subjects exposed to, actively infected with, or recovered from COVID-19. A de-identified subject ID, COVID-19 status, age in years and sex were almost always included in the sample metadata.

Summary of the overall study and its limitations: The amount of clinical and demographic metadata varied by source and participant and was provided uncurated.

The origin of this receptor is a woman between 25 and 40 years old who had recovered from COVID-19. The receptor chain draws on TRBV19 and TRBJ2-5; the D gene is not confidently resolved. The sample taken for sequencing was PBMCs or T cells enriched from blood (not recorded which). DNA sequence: TGTGCCAGTAGAAACAGAGCCTCCTCAGAGACCCAGTACTTC. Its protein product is CASRNRASSETQYF. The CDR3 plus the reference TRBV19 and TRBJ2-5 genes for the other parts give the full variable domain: DGGITQSPKYLFRKEGQNVTLSCEQNLNHDAMYWYRQDPGQGLRLIYYSQIVNDFQKGDIAEGYSVSREKKESFPLTVTSAQKNPTAFYLCASRNRASSETQYFGPGTRLLVL.